This entry features one T cell receptor beta chain sequence. The antigen is not known. The entry originates in a study of PD-1 blockade in classical Hodgkin lymphoma. Time point defined: cycle 4 day 1 (C4D1), after five to seven weeks of nivolumab. Every patient experienced relapse after autologous stem cell transplantation, and brentuximab vedotin exposure varied. The investigators isolated CD8+ T cells from thawed PBMCs using magnetic negative selection. Best responses fell into complete response, partial response or progressive disease. Every 2 weeks, patients had 3 mg/kg nivolumab intravenously. Whole-study results and caveats: Complete responders entered with baseline diversity on par with newly diagnosed patients, the results showed.

The method was immunoSEQ multiplex PCR; TCRdb's version includes in-frame clones alone and lacks a portion of them. The sample lists 11,000 or so clones; 85% were seen once. The CDR3 loop spans 13 amino acids. Deletions cut 0 bases from V and 2 bases from J, with 1 base between. Germline CDR1 LGHNA, CDR2 YSLEER. The chain uses TRBV4-3 and TRBJ2-2; D not resolved. The specimen comprised CD8+ T cells from blood, sampled before the fourth cycle of nivolumab. This TCR was recovered from a human donor with classical Hodgkin lymphoma. The donor label of this sample is uncertain. The DNA of the CDR3 is TGCGCCAGCAGCCAAGATAACACCGGGGAGCTGTTTTTT. Amino acid sequence: CASSQDNTGELFF.